This T cell receptor beta chain appears in the sequencing data of a study of CD8 T cells in ankylosing spondylitis. Details on this clonotype: The antigen is unknown.

Broader study findings: Seemingly distinctive of ankylosing spondylitis blood was a TCR beta motif formed by eight highly homologous variants.

Germline lookup yields CDR1 MNHNS and CDR2 SASEGT. Trimming took 7 bases from V and 6 from J; bases not matched to a gene: 9. There are 16 residues in the CDR3. TCRdb re-called the 5' RACE reads through MiXCR, storing one row per CDR3 protein. The repertoire has about 500,000 distinct CDR3 sequences, under 5.5% of them found once; the top ten carry roughly 3.5%. This receptor was obtained from a male donor with ankylosing spondylitis. V usage is TRBV6-1 and J usage is TRBJ2-3; 14 bases line up with TRBD2. Sample: blood, either unsorted or a sorted T cell fraction (not recorded which). The DNA of the CDR3 is TGTGCCAGCAAGAGACTAGCGGGAGGGCATTTGGATACGCAGTATTTT. It codes for CASKRLAGGHLDTQYF.